This T cell receptor beta chain was obtained from a study of cytomegalovirus exposure and HLA in healthy donors. Findings and caveats of the study: According to the study, roughly 160 TCR beta chains were cytomegalovirus-associated.

Notes on this clone: Its antigen is unidentified.

Donors were drawn from the approximately 130-subject validation cohort, separate from the approximately 700-subject first cohort. Method: immunoSEQ multiplex PCR; TCRdb's copy keeps in-frame clones and lacks some. The repertoire holds 150,000 to 200,000 clones, with about 80% as singletons. The material sequenced was PBMCs. The receptor comes from a man younger than 35 in good health and CMV-seropositive.

The DNA for the CDR3 is TGTGCCAGCAGCTTATCCCTACTCCTCAAGAACACCGGGGAGCTGTTTTTT. Protein: CASSLSLLLKNTGELFF. The chain links TRBV7-6 to TRBJ2-2; D gene uncertain. Germline loops: CDR1 SGHVS, CDR2 FNYEAQ. Trimming took off 2 bases at V and 1 base at J, with 14 bases between the two ends. The length of the CDR3 is 17 residues.